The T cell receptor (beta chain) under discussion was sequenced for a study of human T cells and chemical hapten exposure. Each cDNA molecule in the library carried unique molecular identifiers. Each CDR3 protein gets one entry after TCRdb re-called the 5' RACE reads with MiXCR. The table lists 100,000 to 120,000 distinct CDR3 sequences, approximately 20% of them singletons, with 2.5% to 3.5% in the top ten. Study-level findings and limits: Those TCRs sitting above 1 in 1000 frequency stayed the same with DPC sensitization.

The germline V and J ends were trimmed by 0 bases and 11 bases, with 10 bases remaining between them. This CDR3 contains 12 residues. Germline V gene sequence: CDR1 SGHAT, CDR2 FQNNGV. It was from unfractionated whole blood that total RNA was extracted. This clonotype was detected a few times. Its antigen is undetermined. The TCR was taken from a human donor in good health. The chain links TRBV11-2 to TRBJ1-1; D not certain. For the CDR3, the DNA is TGTGCCAGCAGCTTAGATGGGGTACGGGCTTTCTTT. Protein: CASSLDGVRAFF. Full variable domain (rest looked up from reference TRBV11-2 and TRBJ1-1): EAGVAQSPRYKIIEKRQSVAFWCNPISGHATLYWYQQILGQGPKLLIQFQNNGVVDDSQLPKDRFSAERLKGVDSTLKIQPAKLEDSAVYLCASSLDGVRAFFGQGTRLTVV.